A single sample is the source of the 19 T cell receptor beta chains below, sequenced in a study of blood T cell repertoires in COVID-19. Method: immunoSEQ multiplex PCR; TCRdb's copy keeps in-frame clones and lacks some. The profile covers about 150,000 clones, with just over 85% appearing a single time and around 4.5% taken by the ten largest. The specimen was PBMCs or T cells enriched from blood (not recorded which). The receptors derive from a man aged 45-65 years who had recovered from COVID-19.

The V call is TRBV15, the J call TRBJ1-1; TRBD1 is a possible D gene (6 bases). CDR1 is LNHNV, CDR2 YYDKDF, per germline (reference sequence). V lost 5 bases to trimming and J lost 2 bases, with 9 bases between them. CDR3 length equals 13 residues. CDR3 bases: TGTGCCACCAGCGGGGGACAAAACACTGAAGCTTTCTTT. This encodes CATSGGQNTEAFF.

This chain joins TRBV25-1 and TRBJ2-2; TRBD1 aligns across 9 bases. This CDR3 spans 15 amino acids. Germline loops: CDR1 MGHDK, CDR2 SYGVNS. V was pared by 6 bases and J by 5 bases, with 7 bases of the junction left unmatched. In DNA, the CDR3 is TGTGCCAGCAGGACAGGGGGTCGTGGTACCGGGGAGCTGTTTTTT. It translates to CASRTGGRGTGELFF.

The rearrangement uses TRBV7-6 and TRBJ1-5; D call uncertain. The germline V gene has CDR1 SGHVS and CDR2 FNYEAQ. The ends were cut back, 1 base at V and 6 bases at J, with 13 bases in the middle. The CDR3 has 15 amino acids. The DNA of the CDR3 is TGTGCCAGCAGCTTAGGGCCGGGAGGCTCTCAGCCCCAGCATTTT. It is translated as CASSLGPGGSQPQHF.

The chain joins TRBV18 to TRBJ1-5, with a weak D call TRBD1 (5 bases). The V gene's germline CDR1 is KGHSH and CDR2 LQKENI. Deletions cut 3 bases from V and 3 bases from J, with 12 bases between. The CDR3 length is 15 residues. The CDR3 protein is CASSPEATVNQPQHF. In DNA, the CDR3 is TGTGCCAGCTCACCCGAGGCGACAGTCAATCAGCCCCAGCATTTT.

The chain carries TRBV5-1 and TRBJ2-6, with 8 positions matching TRBD1. CDR1 is SGHRS and CDR2 is YFSETQ in the germline V gene. The V and J ends lost 1 base and 3 bases, in that order; junction bases with no gene match: 6. This CDR3 is 17 amino acids long. The DNA for the CDR3 is TGCGCCAGCAGCTTGTTCCAGGGGGCGGATGGGGCCAACGTCCTGACTTTC. It specifies CASSLFQGADGANVLTF.

The genes are TRBV5-3 and TRBJ1-5, with D possibly matching TRBD1 (5 bases). TRBV5-3 is flagged as an ORF with uncertain function. The CDR3 sequence is 14 residues long. The V end was cut by 1 base, the J end by 3 bases, with 8 bases between. The CDR3 sequence is CARSLTGPNQPQHF. In nucleotides, the CDR3 is TGTGCCAGAAGCTTGACAGGACCCAATCAGCCCCAGCATTTT.

The gene calls are TRBV2 and TRBJ1-6, with D perhaps matching TRBD1 (6 bases). Germline V lookup: CDR1 SNHLY, CDR2 FYNNEI. V lost 2 bases to trimming and J lost 10 bases, with 24 bases between them. The CDR3 totals 18 residues. The CDR3 region has the DNA TGTGCCAGCAGTGAAATGGGCCCCAGGTGGGGGCAGAGCTCACCCCTCCACTTT. This encodes CASSEMGPRWGQSSPLHF.

The chain joins TRBV28 to TRBJ1-2; the D gene is possibly TRBD1 (5 bases). Germline CDR1 and CDR2: MDHEN and SYDVKM. V lost 6 bases, J lost 4 bases, and 15 bases lay in between. CDR3 size: 14 residues. DNA of the CDR3: TGTGCCAGCAGCAGACAGTCTCCCCCCTATGGCTACACCTTC. The encoded protein is CASSRQSPPYGYTF.

The rearrangement uses TRBV24-1 and TRBJ2-1; 11 bases are a match to TRBD2. CDR1 is KGHDR, CDR2 SFDVKD, per germline. The CDR3 is 16 amino acids. The trim removed 4 bases at V and 6 bases at J, leaving 7 bases unmatched. CDR3: CATSDSLAGAFNEQFF. In DNA, the CDR3 is TGTGCCACCAGTGACTCACTAGCGGGAGCCTTCAATGAGCAGTTCTTC.

The chain couples TRBV6-5 to TRBJ2-1; 14 bases fit TRBD2. Germline-derived CDR1 and CDR2 are MNHEY and SVGAGI. V was clipped by 5 bases and J by 9 bases; unmatched bases: 6. This CDR3 is built from 15 residues. The chain's CDR3 is CASSRTSGRIGEQFF. The CDR3 DNA reads TGTGCCAGCAGTCGGACTAGCGGGAGGATCGGTGAGCAGTTCTTC.

The chain joins TRBV9 to TRBJ2-3, with TRBD2 matching 8 bases. Germline-derived CDR1 and CDR2 are SGDLS and YYNGEE. Trimming cost V 4 bases and J 12 bases; bases outside gene matches: 10. The CDR3 spans 13 residues. In DNA form, the CDR3 reads TGTGCCAGCAGCCTGCAGGGAGCGGGGGCCCAGTATTTT. Encoded protein: CASSLQGAGAQYF.

The rearrangement links TRBV30 to TRBJ2-7; tentative D call: TRBD2 (5 bases). The V and J ends lost 5 bases and 6 bases respectively, with 14 bases between them. This CDR3 contains 12 residues. The germline CDR1 and CDR2 sequences are GTSNPN and SVGIG (reference sequence). The CDR3: CAWSGSGPEQYV. The CDR3 DNA follows: TGTGCCTGGTCGGGATCTGGCCCCGAGCAGTACGTC.

The chain is built from TRBV6-4 and TRBJ1-1, with D perhaps TRBD1 (6 bases). The CDR3 has 16 amino acids. The V gene's germline CDR1 is MRHNA and CDR2 SNTAGT. V lost 5 bases and J 2 bases, leaving 18 bases between the germline ends. CDR3 sequence: CASSPTPGQLNTEAFF. As DNA, the CDR3 is TGTGCCAGCAGTCCAACCCCGGGACAACTAAACACTGAAGCTTTCTTT.

The chain combines TRBV7-9 with TRBJ2-1, with 9 positions matching TRBD2. Germline V gene lookup returns CDR1 SEHNR and CDR2 FQNEAQ (reference sequence). The ends lost 1 base at V and 7 bases at J; junction bases unmatched: 8. CDR3 length: 16 amino acids. CDR3 amino acids: CASSLGGGRAINEQFF. CDR3 DNA sequence: TGTGCCAGCAGCTTAGGCGGCGGGAGGGCCATTAATGAGCAGTTCTTC.

This chain joins TRBV6-2 or TRBV6-3 and TRBJ2-3; perhaps TRBD1 as D (6 bases). In germline, CDR1 is MNHEY, CDR2 SVGEGT. This CDR3 region has 15 residues. The V end lost 5 bases, the J end lost 3 bases, and 15 bases lay between the germline ends. The chain's CDR3 is CASSRGGIKTDTQYF. For the CDR3, the DNA is TGTGCCAGCAGTAGAGGGGGAATCAAGACAGATACGCAGTATTTT.

The CDR3 loop reads CASSLGQTNTEAFF. The CDR3 nucleotides read TGCGCCAGCAGCTTGGGGCAGACTAACACTGAAGCTTTCTTT. The chain has TRBV5-1 and TRBJ1-1; D is unclear. CDR3 size: 14 residues. Trimming removed 0 bases from V and 2 bases from J, with 8 bases in between. Germline CDR1 and CDR2: SGHRS and YFSETQ.

A single count supports this clone. The chain carries TRBV11-2 and TRBJ1-5; D is possibly TRBD1 (5 bases). CDR3 length: 16 residues. The V gene's germline CDR1 is SGHAT and CDR2 FQNNGV. V lost 1 base to trimming and J lost 3 bases, with 13 bases between them. Here the CDR3 DNA reads TGTGCCAGCAGCTTAGCGGGGGGAAGCGTCAATCAGCCCCAGCATTTT. The encoded protein is CASSLAGGSVNQPQHF.

V and J are TRBV21-1 and TRBJ2-7; TRBD1 is the table's D call, not checked against the DNA. TRBV21-1 is classified as a pseudogene. The length of the CDR3 is 14 residues. CDR3 bases: TGTGCCCCCTTGGACAGGGTGAATTCGTACGAGCAGTACGTC. Its protein is CAPLDRVNSYEQYV.

The chain is built from TRBV30 and TRBJ2-7; 11 bases match TRBD2. J lost 5 bases, V lost 4 bases, and 7 bases had no gene match. This CDR3 has 14 amino acids. The germline V gene has CDR1 GTSNPN and CDR2 SVGIG (reference sequence). CDR3 DNA sequence: TGTGCCTGGACCCTAGCGGGAGGAGAGCACGAGCAGTACTTC. Translated, it gives CAWTLAGGEHEQYF.